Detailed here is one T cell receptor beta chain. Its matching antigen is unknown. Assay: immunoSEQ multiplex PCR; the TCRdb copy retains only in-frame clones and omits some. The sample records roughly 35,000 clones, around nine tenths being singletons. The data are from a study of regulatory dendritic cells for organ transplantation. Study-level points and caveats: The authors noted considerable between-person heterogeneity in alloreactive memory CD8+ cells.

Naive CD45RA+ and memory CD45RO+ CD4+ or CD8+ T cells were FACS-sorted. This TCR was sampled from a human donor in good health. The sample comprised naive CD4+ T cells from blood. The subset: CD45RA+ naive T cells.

CDR3 sequence reads: CSVEVRGRYTEAFF. CDR3 nucleotides: TGCAGCGTTGAGGTGAGGGGCCGGTACACTGAAGCTTTCTTT. The chain has TRBV29-1 and TRBJ1-1; a possible D gene is TRBD1 (5 bases). V lost 3 bases and J lost 3, with 14 bases in between. Germline-derived CDR1 and CDR2 are SQVTM and ANQGSEA. CDR3 length: 14 amino acids.